Below are 12 T cell receptor beta chains sequenced from a single sample in a study of T cell responses to AZD1222 COVID-19 vaccine. Some clones are missing from TCRdb's copy, which holds only in-frame ones; the method was immunoSEQ multiplex PCR. Among about 97,000 clones listed, approximately 90% were seen once. The starting material was peripheral blood, obtained on day 0 of AZD1222 vaccination. These TCRs come from an adult in good health.

The chain links TRBV19 to TRBJ1-6; 7 nucleotides agree with TRBD1. V was pared by 4 bases and J by 5 bases, with 2 bases of the junction left unmatched. The CDR3 runs 14 residues. The germline V gene has CDR1 LNHDA and CDR2 SQIVND (reference sequence). CDR3 bases: TGTGCCAGTAGTACGACAGGGAATAATTCACCCCTCCACTTT. Protein sequence: CASSTTGNNSPLHF.

V and J are TRBV10-1 and TRBJ2-3; 8 bases align to TRBD2. V shed 2 bases and J 7 bases; nucleotides not matched to a gene: 8. Looked up from germline, CDR1 is WNHNN and CDR2 is SYGVQD (reference sequence). This CDR3 has 15 residues. The CDR3 sequence is CASSEQAGAGNTQYF. CDR3 coding DNA: TGCGCCAGCAGTGAGCAAGCGGGAGCTGGGAATACGCAGTATTTT.

The V gene is TRBV6-5, the J gene TRBJ1-5, with 9 nucleotides matching TRBD1. J was trimmed by 3 bases and V by 4 bases; bases with no gene match: 7. The CDR3 spans 16 residues. CDR1 MNHEY and CDR2 SVGAGI come from the germline V gene. This CDR3 reads CASSSRQGGPNQPQHF. DNA for the CDR3: TGTGCCAGCAGTTCCCGACAGGGGGGCCCCAATCAGCCCCAGCATTTT.

V and J are TRBV7-9 and TRBJ1-4; D is undetermined. The CDR3 totals 16 residues. Germline values: CDR1 SEHNR, CDR2 FQNEAQ (reference sequence). V was pared by 4 bases and J by 0 bases, with 12 bases between. CDR3 nucleotide sequence: TGTGCCAGCAGCTGGATGTCAGGTGCAACTAATGAAAAACTGTTTTTT. Translated: CASSWMSGATNEKLFF.

The count of this clone is one. The chain has TRBV9 and TRBJ1-2; D uncertain. Trimming left V 3 bases short and J 3 bases short, with 12 bases between. Germline V gene lookup returns CDR1 SGDLS and CDR2 YYNGEE. This CDR3 contains 14 residues. This CDR3 reads CASSARADYYGYTF. In DNA, the CDR3 is TGTGCCAGCAGCGCCCGGGCCGACTACTATGGCTACACCTTC.

This sequence joins TRBV10-3 and TRBJ1-2; D is ambiguous. The germline V gene has CDR1 ENHRY and CDR2 SYGVKD. Trimming shortened V by 2 bases and J by 0 bases, and 7 bases separated the two germline ends. The CDR3 extends over 14 amino acids. CDR3 region: CAISETVANYGYTF. CDR3 DNA sequence: TGTGCCATCAGTGAGACCGTAGCTAACTATGGCTACACCTTC.

The gene calls are TRBV28 and TRBJ1-2; no firm D call. Trimming took 5 bases from V and 7 from J, leaving 11 bases between them. Germline V gene data show CDR1 as MDHEN and CDR2 as SYDVKM. This CDR3 has 12 amino acids. CDR3 loop: CASSTGLAGYTF. CDR3 bases: TGTGCCAGCAGTACCGGCCTGGCTGGCTACACCTTC.

The V gene is TRBV10-2, the J gene TRBJ1-1; no definite D call. The CDR3 is 13 amino acids. The ends were cut back, 3 bases at V and 4 bases at J, with 9 bases in the middle. Germline V gene data show CDR1 as WSHSY and CDR2 as SAAADI. CDR3 coding DNA: TGCGCCAGCAGTGACAGGTCGATCACTGAAGCTTTCTTT. It is translated as CASSDRSITEAFF.

The chain has TRBV24-1 and TRBJ1-5; the D gene is possibly TRBD1 (5 bases). Germline V gene lookup returns CDR1 KGHDR and CDR2 SFDVKD. V was trimmed by 6 bases and J by 1 base, leaving 9 bases between them. This CDR3 spans 14 amino acids. The CDR3 coding sequence is TGTGCCACCAGTTCAGGGTTCAGCAATCAGCCCCAGCATTTT. Its protein product is CATSSGFSNQPQHF.

The CDR3 bases are TGCGCCAGCAGCCAAGATCGAGGAGGTATAACCTACGAGCAGTACTTC. It codes for CASSQDRGGITYEQYF. This chain connects TRBV4-3 to TRBJ2-7; D is perhaps TRBD2 (5 bases). Germline V lookup: CDR1 LGHNA, CDR2 YSLEER. This CDR3 region has 16 residues. With 0 bases removed from V and 2 bases from J, the gap between germline ends came to 14 bases.

The rearrangement uses TRBV7-8 and TRBJ1-5; 8 bases are a match to TRBD1. Germline V gives CDR1 SGHVS, CDR2 FQNEAQ. V dropped 4 bases and J dropped 4; count of bases not matched to a gene: 0. The CDR3 has 13 residues. CDR3 sequence: CASSWDRNQPQHF. The CDR3 bases are TGTGCCAGCAGCTGGGACAGGAATCAGCCCCAGCATTTT.

The DNA for the CDR3 is TGCGCCAGCAGCTTTTCGCGTTCGGGTGAAAAACTGTTTTTT. Its translation is CASSFSRSGEKLFF. The V and J genes are TRBV5-1 and TRBJ1-4; D call uncertain. CDR1 is SGHRS, CDR2 YFSETQ, per germline. Trimming removed 2 bases at V and 7 bases at J, with 12 bases between. The CDR3 spans 14 residues. Using reference TRBV5-1 and TRBJ1-4 for the parts outside the CDR3, the full variable domain is KAGVTQTPRYLIKTRGQQVTLSCSPISGHRSVSWYQQTPGQGLQFLFEYFSETQRNKGNFPGRFSGRQFSNSRSEMNVSTLELGDSALYLCASSFSRSGEKLFFGSGTQLSVL.